This T cell receptor beta chain is from a study of blood T cell repertoires in COVID-19. The wider study: The samples span acute and convalescent COVID-19 from the United States, Italy and Spain. PBMCs, B-cell-depleted T cells, or T cells provided the cDNA or gDNA that made up the material.

Germline CDR1 MNHNY, CDR2 SVGAGI (reference sequence). V was clipped by 0 bases and J by 8 bases, with 13 bases between them. The CDR3 is made up of 15 amino acids. Methods used by the authors: How many nucleated cells were present was estimated from reference gene primer amplification. Sequencing used immunoSEQ multiplex PCR; TCRdb keeps in-frame clones, though not all of them. The V and J calls and clone size are taken from that table; D and trimming were inferred from the DNA. The data show about 81,000 clones, 70% to 90% seen once. The TCR originated in a man in his 70s with acute or convalescent COVID-19. What was sequenced was peripheral blood. The V gene is TRBV6-6, the J gene TRBJ1-4; the D gene is possibly TRBD1 (5 bases). Here the CDR3 reads CASSYSSQGNEKLFF. The CDR3 DNA sequence: TGTGCCAGCAGTTACTCCAGTCAGGGTAACGAAAAACTGTTTTTT.